Presented here are 13 T cell receptor beta chains from one specimen sequenced in a study of a mutant IDH1 vaccine in newly diagnosed glioma. Generated by immunoSEQ multiplex PCR, the TCRdb table keeps only in-frame clones and is missing some. The sample carries around 67,000 clones, around four fifths recorded once. Time point described: baseline, week 1 (first vaccination visit). The sample's treatment: pre-vaccination baseline after standard-of-care therapy. Sequencing was performed on peripheral blood mononuclear cells (PBMCs), taken from a glioma patient treated with radiotherapy, temozolomide or both. All receptors come from a woman under 30 with glioma. Some clones in this sample may be carry-over from other donors' samples.

The J gene is TRBJ1-2, the V gene TRBV6-5; tentative D call: TRBD1 (5 bases). The V end was cut by 2 bases, the J end by 7 bases, with 11 bases between. The CDR3 runs to 13 residues. Germline V gene data show CDR1 as MNHEY and CDR2 as SVGAGI. CDR3 nucleotides: TGTGCCAGCAGTTACGAGCAGGGCGCTGGCTACACCTTC. Its translation is CASSYEQGAGYTF.

V usage is TRBV4-2 and J usage is TRBJ2-7; D is unresolved. CDR3 length: 13 amino acids. CDR1 LGHNA and CDR2 YNFKEQ come from the germline V gene. Trimming pared 4 bases from V and 2 bases from J, leaving 9 bases between. The CDR3 here is CASSLNRAYEQYF. CDR3 DNA sequence: TGTGCCAGCAGCCTGAACCGGGCCTACGAGCAGTACTTC.

The V call is TRBV12-1, the J call TRBJ2-7; TRBD1 is the table's D call, not checked against the DNA. TRBV12-1 constitutes a pseudogene. This CDR3 spans 14 amino acids. The CDR3 bases are TGTGCCAGCAGCCCGAGGACACCGTCCTACGAGCAGTACTTC. It yields the protein CASSPRTPSYEQYF.

The genes are TRBV27 and TRBJ2-7; D uncertain. CDR3 length: 15 amino acids. Germline V gene lookup returns CDR1 MNHEY and CDR2 SMNVEV (reference sequence). Trimming left V 2 bases short and J 0 bases short, with 11 bases between. The CDR3 sequence: CASSLGRYNSYEQYF. For the CDR3, the DNA is TGTGCCAGCAGTTTAGGCAGGTACAACTCCTACGAGCAGTACTTC.

This chain joins TRBV29-1 and TRBJ2-1; possible D gene TRBD1, 5 bases. Germline CDR1 SQVTM, CDR2 ANQGSEA. The V end was cut by 8 bases, the J end by 9 bases, with 11 bases between. The CDR3 is 10 amino acids. The CDR3 region is CSLVQGEQFF. The CDR3 coding sequence is TGCAGCCTTGTGCAGGGTGAGCAGTTCTTC.

This clone was detected a few times. This chain connects TRBV6-4 to TRBJ1-1, with a tentative D call TRBD1 (6 bases). Trimming removed 6 bases from V and 1 base from J, with 15 bases in between. This CDR3 region has 15 residues. Per germline, CDR1 MRHNA and CDR2 SNTAGT. This CDR3 reads CASRDRRRQNTEAFF. The CDR3 nucleotides are TGTGCCAGCAGAGACAGGAGGAGACAGAACACTGAAGCTTTCTTT.

The rearrangement uses TRBV19 and TRBJ2-7; 7 bases are shared with TRBD1. Germline CDR1 reads LNHDA; CDR2 reads SQIVND (reference sequence). The V and J ends lost 5 bases and 3 bases, in that order; junction bases with no gene match: 4. The CDR3 totals 13 residues. The CDR3 loop is CASSVTGNYEQYF. The CDR3 region has the DNA TGTGCCAGTAGTGTGACAGGGAACTACGAGCAGTACTTC.

The chain is built from TRBV5-1 and TRBJ2-7; tentative D call: TRBD2 (6 bases). Trimming stripped 1 base from V and 7 bases from J, with 18 bases between. The germline V gene encodes CDR1 SGHRS and CDR2 YFSETQ. The CDR3 has 15 residues. CDR3 in amino acids: CASSLSADYGLEQYF. The CDR3 DNA reads as TGCGCCAGCAGCTTGTCCGCGGACTACGGTTTGGAGCAGTACTTC.

CDR3 nucleotide sequence: TGTGCCAGCAGTTACTCTACCGAGCAGTACTTC. This codes for CASSYSTEQYF. The chain couples TRBV6-6 to TRBJ2-7; D remains unclear. In germline, CDR1 is MNHNY, CDR2 SVGAGI (reference sequence). CDR3 length: 11 amino acids. Trimming cost V 0 bases and J 6 bases, with 3 bases left between them.

The chain joins TRBV5-4 to TRBJ2-5; the match to TRBD2 covers 10 bases. Trimming at V came to 3 bases and at J to 5 bases, leaving 7 bases not matched to a gene. The CDR3 runs 15 residues. Germline CDR1 reads SGHNT; CDR2 reads YYREEE (reference sequence). DNA of the CDR3: TGTGCCAGCAGCTCTGTAGCGGGAGGCTGGGAGACCCAGTACTTC. It translates to CASSSVAGGWETQYF. The full variable domain, rest sourced from reference TRBV5-4 and TRBJ2-5, is ETGVTQSPTHLIKTRGQQVTLRCSSQSGHNTVSWYQQALGQGPQFIFQYYREEENGRGNFPPRFSGLQFPNYSSELNVNALELDDSALYLCASSSVAGGWETQYFGPGTRLLVL.

This CDR3 is CASRDPGQRYIQYF. The CDR3 DNA is TGTGCCAGTAGAGACCCCGGACAGAGGTACATTCAGTACTTC. The rearrangement uses TRBV19 and TRBJ2-4; TRBD1 might be the D (6 bases). The V end lost 6 bases, the J end lost 8 bases, and 17 bases lay between the germline ends. From germline, CDR1 is LNHDA and CDR2 SQIVND (reference sequence). The CDR3 has 14 residues.

The chain carries TRBV30 and TRBJ1-2; weak D call: TRBD1 (5 bases). The CDR3 is 13 amino acids. From germline, CDR1 is GTSNPN and CDR2 SVGIG (reference sequence). Trimming removed 1 base at V and 4 bases at J, with 10 bases between. CDR3 in amino acids: CAWSGDGFYGYTF. CDR3 nucleotide sequence: TGTGCCTGGAGTGGGGACGGTTTCTATGGCTACACCTTC.

This chain joins TRBV5-4 and TRBJ2-1; 7 nucleotides align to TRBD2. CDR3 length equals 15 residues. V shed 9 bases and J 4 bases; nucleotides not matched to a gene: 13. From germline, CDR1 is SGHNT and CDR2 YYREEE (reference sequence). CDR3 nucleotide sequence: TGTGCCATGTCGGGATACGGCGGGGGATACAATGAGCAGTTCTTC. Protein product: CAMSGYGGGYNEQFF.